Below, 25 T cell receptor beta chains from the same sample are listed, as sequenced in a study of T cell responses to AZD1222 COVID-19 vaccine. Repertoires were generated with immunoSEQ multiplex PCR, while TCRdb's copy carries only in-frame clones and drops some. The sample contains 100,000 to 130,000 clones, 87% of which appear only once. The starting material was peripheral blood, obtained 28 days after the second AZD1222 dose. Source of these receptors: an adult who received the AZD1222 COVID-19 vaccine.

This rearrangement joins TRBV18 to TRBJ1-3; TRBD1 agrees at 8 bases. Germline CDR1 KGHSH, CDR2 LQKENI. J was trimmed by 4 bases and V by 3 bases; bases with no gene match: 5. The CDR3 is 15 residues long. CDR3 residues: CASSPGTGSGNTIYF. The CDR3 DNA reads TGTGCCAGCTCACCGGGGACAGGTTCCGGAAACACCATATATTTT.

V and J are TRBV5-1 and TRBJ1-1; 8 nucleotides agree with TRBD1. Looked up from germline, CDR1 is SGHRS and CDR2 is YFSETQ. The CDR3 runs 15 residues. After removal of 3 bases from V and 1 base from J, the junction contained 5 bases not matched to a gene. The CDR3 DNA follows: TGCGCCAGCAGCTACTCGGGACAGGAGAACACTGAAGCTTTCTTT. It translates to CASSYSGQENTEAFF.

The chain recombines TRBV6-6 with TRBJ1-6, with TRBD1 matching over 8 bases. Germline CDR1 and CDR2: MNHNY and SVGAGI (reference sequence). The J segment lost 4 bases and the V segment lost 4 bases, leaving 6 bases of the junction unmatched. CDR3 length: 16 residues. The CDR3 protein is CASSSRTGPYNSPLHF. CDR3 DNA: TGTGCCAGCAGTTCCCGGACAGGGCCATATAATTCACCCCTCCACTTT.

The chain joins TRBV7-9 to TRBJ2-7, with D perhaps matching TRBD1 (6 bases). The CDR3 is 12 amino acids. With 7 bases removed from V and 3 bases from J, the gap between germline ends came to 10 bases. Germline V lookup: CDR1 SEHNR, CDR2 FQNEAQ (reference sequence). In nucleotides, the CDR3 is TGTGCCAGCACCCGGGACAACTACGAGCAGTACTTC. Residues: CASTRDNYEQYF.

V and J are TRBV13 and TRBJ2-6; a possible D gene is TRBD1 (6 bases). The germline CDR1 and CDR2 sequences are PRHDT and FYEKMQ (reference sequence). V lost 6 bases to trimming and J lost 4 bases, with 13 bases between them. The CDR3 has 15 residues. This CDR3 reads CASRLGGMGANVLTF. In DNA form, the CDR3 reads TGTGCCAGCAGGCTAGGGGGAATGGGGGCCAACGTCCTGACTTTC.

This chain joins TRBV5-8 and TRBJ1-1; no reliable D call. Per the germline V gene, CDR1 is SGHTS and CDR2 is YDEGEE. The germline V and J ends were trimmed by 3 bases and 1 base, with 13 bases remaining between them. The CDR3 length is 15 residues. The CDR3 is CASSSEAQPNTEAFF. In DNA, the CDR3 is TGTGCCAGCAGCTCGGAAGCACAGCCGAACACTGAAGCTTTCTTT. The complete variable domain, with remaining parts taken from reference TRBV5-8 and TRBJ1-1, reads EAGVTQSPTHLIKTRGQQATLRCSPISGHTSVYWYQQALGLGLQFLLWYDEGEERNRGNFPPRFSGRQFPNYSSELNVNALELEDSALYLCASSSEAQPNTEAFFGQGTRLTVV.

This clone was counted between two and nine times. The chain links TRBV15 to TRBJ2-1; D may be TRBD1 or TRBD2 (5 bases each). The germline V gene encodes CDR1 LNHNV and CDR2 YYDKDF (reference sequence). V lost 0 bases to trimming and J lost 4 bases, with 13 bases between them. CDR3 length equals 16 residues. The CDR3 protein is CATSRDLGRKYNEQFF. CDR3 DNA: TGTGCCACCAGCAGAGATCTGGGACGGAAATACAATGAGCAGTTCTTC.

The chain has TRBV4-1 and TRBJ2-1; TRBD1 is a possible D gene (6 bases). Germline CDR1 MGHRA, CDR2 YSYEKL. Trimming shortened V by 4 bases and J by 12 bases, and 28 bases separated the two germline ends. The CDR3 consists of 17 residues. The CDR3 DNA is TGCGCCAGCAGCCTGAAGGGGGACGGTAGTTACAATGAGCGGCAGTTCTTC. Encoded protein: CASSLKGDGSYNERQFF.

The chain recombines TRBV19 with TRBJ2-3; 8 nucleotides match TRBD1. This CDR3 is built from 15 residues. V dropped 7 bases and J dropped 3; count of bases not matched to a gene: 9. Germline CDR1 reads LNHDA; CDR2 reads SQIVND (reference sequence). The CDR3 reads CASTLGQGGTDTQYF. The CDR3 DNA is TGTGCCAGTACCCTAGGACAGGGTGGTACAGATACGCAGTATTTT.

This sequence joins TRBV7-2 and TRBJ1-4; D remains unclear. V was cut by 2 bases and J by 7 bases, with 20 bases left in between. This CDR3 is built from 17 residues. Germline CDR1 SGHTA, CDR2 FQGNSA. As DNA, the CDR3 is TGTGCCAGCAGCTTATTGGCCGCGGACCTACGGCGTGAAAAACTGTTTTTT. Translation: CASSLLAADLRREKLFF.

This chain joins TRBV7-8 and TRBJ1-2, with D uncertain. With 1 base removed from V and 4 bases from J, the gap between germline ends came to 13 bases. The CDR3 runs to 15 residues. Germline V gene lookup returns CDR1 SGHVS and CDR2 FQNEAQ. The CDR3 reads CASSLGLSWGYGYTF. The CDR3 bases are TGTGCCAGCAGCTTAGGTCTTAGTTGGGGCTATGGCTACACCTTC.

This chain joins TRBV15 and TRBJ1-5, with 8 bases identical to TRBD1. V lost 8 bases, J lost 3 bases, and 6 bases stayed unmatched. Germline assignment: CDR1 LNHNV and CDR2 YYDKDF (reference sequence). The CDR3 sequence is 14 residues long. This CDR3 is CATRDRPNNQPQHF. CDR3 sequence (DNA): TGTGCCACCCGGGACAGGCCAAACAATCAGCCCCAGCATTTT.

V and J are TRBV27 and TRBJ2-2; D could derive from TRBD1 or TRBD2 (5 bases each). CDR3 length equals 15 residues. The germline gives CDR1 MNHEY, CDR2 SMNVEV (reference sequence). V lost 0 bases and J lost 3, with 8 bases in between. CDR3 nucleotides: TGTGCCAGCAGTTTATCTCGGGGCTACACCGGGGAGCTGTTTTTT. Its translation: CASSLSRGYTGELFF.

Here the CDR3 reads CASTSRLDSGNTIYF. In nucleotides, the CDR3 is TGTGCCAGCACTTCTCGACTGGACTCTGGAAACACCATATATTTT. V is TRBV7-2 and J is TRBJ1-3, with D uncertain. The CDR3 has 15 residues. V was clipped by 7 bases and J by 0 bases, with 13 bases between them. Per the germline V gene, CDR1 is SGHTA and CDR2 is FQGNSA.

As to this clone: Other DNA sequences in this specimen translate into the identical CDR3. This chain uses TRBV28 with TRBJ1-1; D remains ambiguous. Germline-derived CDR1 and CDR2 are MDHEN and SYDVKM. V lost 4 bases and J 0 bases, leaving 12 bases between the germline ends. This CDR3 has 15 amino acids. In DNA form, the CDR3 reads TGTGCCAGCAGTTCACTTACAAGGATGAACACTGAAGCTTTCTTT. It codes for CASSSLTRMNTEAFF. The variable domain in full, with the rest retrieved from reference TRBV28 and TRBJ1-1, is DVKVTQSSRYLVKRTGEKVFLECVQDMDHENMFWYRQDPGLGLRLIYFSYDVKMKEKGDIPEGYSVSREKKERFSLILESASTNQTSMYLCASSSLTRMNTEAFFGQGTRLTVV.

This clone appeared once. Here the CDR3 reads CASSLANQPQHF. The DNA for the CDR3 is TGTGCCAGCAGCTTGGCGAATCAGCCCCAGCATTTT. This chain uses TRBV7-9 with TRBJ1-5; no reliable D call. This CDR3 is 12 amino acids long. Germline loops: CDR1 SEHNR, CDR2 FQNEAQ (reference sequence). Trimming pared 3 bases from V and 4 bases from J, leaving 4 bases between. The full variable domain, its missing parts supplied by reference TRBV7-9 and TRBJ1-5, is DTGVSQNPRHKITKRGQNVTFRCDPISEHNRLYWYRQTLGQGPEFLTYFQNEAQLEKSRLLSDRFSAERPKGSFSTLEIQRTEQGDSAMYLCASSLANQPQHFGDGTRLSIL.

The chain combines TRBV7-9 with TRBJ2-1; a weak D match, TRBD1 (6 bases). This CDR3 is built from 15 residues. Trimming removed 5 bases from V and 0 bases from J, with 11 bases in between. Germline V gives CDR1 SEHNR, CDR2 FQNEAQ (reference sequence). For the CDR3, the DNA is TGTGCCAGCAGCCACGGACAGAGCTCCTACAATGAGCAGTTCTTC. This gives the protein CASSHGQSSYNEQFF.

The chain carries TRBV7-9 and TRBJ2-7; TRBD1 matches 7 bases. The CDR3 sequence is 14 residues long. Per the germline V gene, CDR1 is SEHNR and CDR2 is FQNEAQ (reference sequence). With V trimmed by 5 bases and J by 2 bases, 6 bases remained unmatched. The DNA of the CDR3 is TGTGCCAGCAGCCACTCGGGACAGACCTACGAGCAGTACTTC. Its translation: CASSHSGQTYEQYF.

The rearrangement links TRBV10-3 to TRBJ2-7; D is possibly TRBD1 (8 bases). The V and J ends lost 10 bases and 8 bases respectively, with 24 bases between them. The CDR3 runs 14 residues. Germline V gene sequence: CDR1 ENHRY, CDR2 SYGVKD. CDR3: CASSQGGDLGQQYF. CDR3 in DNA: TGTGCCAGCTCACAGGGGGGGGATTTGGGTCAGCAGTACTTC.

The chain employs TRBV4-1 and TRBJ2-2; no reliable D call. This CDR3 region has 13 residues. The germline V and J ends were trimmed by 4 bases and 4 bases, with 7 bases remaining between them. Germline CDR1 reads MGHRA; CDR2 reads YSYEKL. The CDR3 reads CASSPDSTGELFF. CDR3 DNA sequence: TGCGCCAGCAGCCCAGATAGCACCGGGGAGCTGTTTTTT.

The chain is built from TRBV2 and TRBJ2-6; D unclear. Germline loops: CDR1 SNHLY, CDR2 FYNNEI. With 4 bases removed from V and 2 bases from J, the gap between germline ends came to 12 bases. The CDR3 consists of 16 residues. CDR3 in amino acids: CASSARAAAGANVLTF. In DNA, the CDR3 is TGTGCCAGCAGTGCTCGGGCGGCTGCTGGGGCCAACGTCCTGACTTTC.

This clone was seen a handful of times. V and J are TRBV30 and TRBJ1-3; possibly TRBD1 for D (6 bases). Germline-derived CDR1 and CDR2 are GTSNPN and SVGIG (reference sequence). Trimming stripped 0 bases from V and 4 bases from J, with 13 bases between. The CDR3 is 15 residues long. CDR3 DNA sequence: TGTGCCTGGAGTGTACGAAGGACAGAAGGAAACACCATATATTTT. It codes for CAWSVRRTEGNTIYF.

The chain recombines TRBV7-9 with TRBJ1-2, with unresolved D. The V gene's germline CDR1 is SEHNR and CDR2 FQNEAQ (reference sequence). The length of the CDR3 is 12 residues. Trimming cost V 10 bases and J 8 bases, with 17 bases left between them. The CDR3 DNA is TGTGCCACTGGGTGGAGGCAAGGGGGCTACACCTTC. Protein sequence: CATGWRQGGYTF.

The chain links TRBV6-5 to TRBJ2-7; 7 nucleotides match TRBD1. CDR1 and CDR2 from the germline V gene are MNHEY and SVGAGI. The ends lost 6 bases at V and 4 bases at J; junction bases unmatched: 12. The CDR3 is 15 residues long. The CDR3 loop reads CASSLGQVPLYEQYF. The CDR3, as DNA: TGTGCCAGCAGCCTTGGACAGGTCCCCCTTTACGAGCAGTACTTC.

This clone has a handful of counts. The J gene is TRBJ1-1, the V gene TRBV5-6; TRBD1 agrees at 8 bases. The germline V gene has CDR1 SGHDT and CDR2 YYEEEE. The J segment lost 0 bases and the V segment lost 2 bases, leaving 6 bases of the junction unmatched. The CDR3 length is 16 residues. CDR3 in DNA: TGTGCCAGCAGCTTTGGGGCAGGGGGCTTGAACACTGAAGCTTTCTTT. It is translated as CASSFGAGGLNTEAFF.